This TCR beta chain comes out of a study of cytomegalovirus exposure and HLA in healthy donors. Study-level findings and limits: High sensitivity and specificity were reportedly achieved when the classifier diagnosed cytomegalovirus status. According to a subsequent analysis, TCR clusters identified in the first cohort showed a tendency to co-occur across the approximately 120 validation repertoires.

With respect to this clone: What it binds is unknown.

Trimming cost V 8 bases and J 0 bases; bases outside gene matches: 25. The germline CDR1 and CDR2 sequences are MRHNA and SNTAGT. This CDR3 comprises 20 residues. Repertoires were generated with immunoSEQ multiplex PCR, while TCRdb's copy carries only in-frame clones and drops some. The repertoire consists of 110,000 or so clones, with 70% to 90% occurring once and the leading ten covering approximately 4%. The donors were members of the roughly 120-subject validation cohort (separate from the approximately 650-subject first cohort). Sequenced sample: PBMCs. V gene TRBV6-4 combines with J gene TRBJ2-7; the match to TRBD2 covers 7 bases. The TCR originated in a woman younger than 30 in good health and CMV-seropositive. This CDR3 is CASGPQPNNEPRGDSYEQYF. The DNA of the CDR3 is TGTGCCAGCGGTCCCCAGCCAAATAACGAGCCACGGGGGGACTCCTACGAGCAGTACTTC.